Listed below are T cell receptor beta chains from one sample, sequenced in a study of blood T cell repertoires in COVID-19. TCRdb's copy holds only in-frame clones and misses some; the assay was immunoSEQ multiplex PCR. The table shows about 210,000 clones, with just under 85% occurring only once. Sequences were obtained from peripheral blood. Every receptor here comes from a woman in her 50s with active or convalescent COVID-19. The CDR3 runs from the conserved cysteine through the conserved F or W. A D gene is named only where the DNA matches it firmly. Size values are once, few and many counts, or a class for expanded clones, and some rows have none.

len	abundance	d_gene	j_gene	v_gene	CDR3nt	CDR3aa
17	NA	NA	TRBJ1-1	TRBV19	TGTGCCAGTAGTATAGATTCTGGGCGTGCACGGATCACTGAAGCTTTCTTT	CASSIDSGRARITEAFF
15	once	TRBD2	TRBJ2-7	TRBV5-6	TGTGCCAGCAGCTCCCTTAGCGGGAGTCCCTACGAGCAGTACTTC	CASSSLSGSPYEQYF
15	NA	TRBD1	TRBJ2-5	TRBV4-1	TGCGCCAGCAGCCAAGGAGGGACAGGGGGAGAGACCCAGTACTTC	CASSQGGTGGETQYF
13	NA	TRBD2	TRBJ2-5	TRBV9	TGTGCCAGCAGCGTACTTACGGGAGGGGCCCAGTACTTC	CASSVLTGGAQYF
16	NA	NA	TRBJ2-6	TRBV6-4	TGTGCCAGCTCACCGAACACAGTCGATGGGGCCAACGTCCTGACTTTC	CASSPNTVDGANVLTF
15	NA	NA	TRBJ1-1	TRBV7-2	TGTGCCAGCAGCCCCGAATCCCGAGTGAACACTGAAGCTTTCTTT	CASSPESRVNTEAFF
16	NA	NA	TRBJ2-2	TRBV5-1	TGCGCCAGCAGCTTGGCCGCAAGCACGAACACCGGGGAGCTGTTTTTT	CASSLAASTNTGELFF
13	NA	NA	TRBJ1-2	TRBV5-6	TGTGCCAGCAGCCAGGCCTCCGACTATGGCTACACCTTC	CASSQASDYGYTF
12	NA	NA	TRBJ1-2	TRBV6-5	TGTGCCGCGGGGGGGGCGCTCTATGGCTACACCTTC	CAAGGALYGYTF
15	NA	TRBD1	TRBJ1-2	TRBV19	TGTGCCAGTAGTACCACGAGACAGGGGGCGGGAGGCTACACCTTC	CASSTTRQGAGGYTF
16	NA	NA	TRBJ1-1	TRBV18	TGTGCCAGCTCACCACAGACCCTGACAGGGAACACTGAAGCTTTCTTT	CASSPQTLTGNTEAFF
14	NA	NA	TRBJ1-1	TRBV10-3	TGTGCCATCAGTGAGCAGGGCAGGGACAATGAAGCTTTCTTT	CAISEQGRDNEAFF